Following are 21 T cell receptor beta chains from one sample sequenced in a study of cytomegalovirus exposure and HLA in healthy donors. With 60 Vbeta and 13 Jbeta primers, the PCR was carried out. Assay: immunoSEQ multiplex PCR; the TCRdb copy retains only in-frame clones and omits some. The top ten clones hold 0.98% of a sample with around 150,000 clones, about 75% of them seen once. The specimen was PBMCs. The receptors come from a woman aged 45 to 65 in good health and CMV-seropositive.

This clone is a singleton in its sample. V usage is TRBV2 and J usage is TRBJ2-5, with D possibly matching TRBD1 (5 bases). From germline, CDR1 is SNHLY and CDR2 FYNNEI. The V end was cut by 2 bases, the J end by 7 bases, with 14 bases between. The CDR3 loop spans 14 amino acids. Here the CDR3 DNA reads TGTGCCAGCAGTGAAAGGCTCCCAAGGGGGACCCAGTACTTC. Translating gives CASSERLPRGTQYF.

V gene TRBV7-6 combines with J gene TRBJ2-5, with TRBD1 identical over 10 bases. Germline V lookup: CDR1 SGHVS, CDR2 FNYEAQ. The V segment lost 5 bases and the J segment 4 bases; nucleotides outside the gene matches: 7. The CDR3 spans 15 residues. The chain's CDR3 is CASSIPGQGTETQYF. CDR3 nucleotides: TGTGCCAGCAGCATTCCGGGACAGGGGACAGAGACCCAGTACTTC.

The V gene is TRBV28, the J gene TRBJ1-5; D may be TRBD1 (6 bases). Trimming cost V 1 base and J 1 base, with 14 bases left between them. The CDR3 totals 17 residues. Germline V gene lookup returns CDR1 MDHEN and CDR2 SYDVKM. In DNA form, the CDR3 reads TGTGCCAGCAGTTTATCAGGGGTGGTACGGAGCAATCAGCCCCAGCATTTT. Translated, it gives CASSLSGVVRSNQPQHF.

In nucleotides, the CDR3 is TGTGCCTGGAGGGCCCGTGTGTTAGCGGGGAGTTACGAGCAGTACTTC. Translated: CAWRARVLAGSYEQYF. The V gene is TRBV30, the J gene TRBJ2-7; TRBD2 matches 8 bases. Looked up from germline, CDR1 is GTSNPN and CDR2 is SVGIG (reference sequence). The CDR3 runs to 16 residues. The J segment lost 4 bases and the V segment lost 3 bases, leaving 14 bases of the junction unmatched.

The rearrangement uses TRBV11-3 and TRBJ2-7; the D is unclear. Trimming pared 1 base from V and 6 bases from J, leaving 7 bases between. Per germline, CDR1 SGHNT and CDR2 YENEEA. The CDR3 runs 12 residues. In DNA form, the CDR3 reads TGTGCCAGCAGCTTAGGACTCGGCGAGCAGTACTTC. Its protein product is CASSLGLGEQYF.

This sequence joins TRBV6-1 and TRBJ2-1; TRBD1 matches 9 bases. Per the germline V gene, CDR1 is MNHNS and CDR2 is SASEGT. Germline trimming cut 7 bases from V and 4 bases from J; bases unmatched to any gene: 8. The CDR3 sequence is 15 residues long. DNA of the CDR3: TGTGCCAGCACTATGGTGGGACAGGGTTACAATGAGCAGTTCTTC. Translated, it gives CASTMVGQGYNEQFF.

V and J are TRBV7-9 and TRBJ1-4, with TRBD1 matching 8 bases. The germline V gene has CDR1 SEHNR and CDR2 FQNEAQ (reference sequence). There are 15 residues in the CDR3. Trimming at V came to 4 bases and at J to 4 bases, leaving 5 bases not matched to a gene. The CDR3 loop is CASSSPGQVNEKLFF. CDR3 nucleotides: TGTGCCAGCAGCTCTCCGGGACAGGTTAATGAAAAACTGTTTTTT. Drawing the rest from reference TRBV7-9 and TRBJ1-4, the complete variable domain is DTGVSQNPRHKITKRGQNVTFRCDPISEHNRLYWYRQTLGQGPEFLTYFQNEAQLEKSRLLSDRFSAERPKGSFSTLEIQRTEQGDSAMYLCASSSPGQVNEKLFFGSGTQLSVL.

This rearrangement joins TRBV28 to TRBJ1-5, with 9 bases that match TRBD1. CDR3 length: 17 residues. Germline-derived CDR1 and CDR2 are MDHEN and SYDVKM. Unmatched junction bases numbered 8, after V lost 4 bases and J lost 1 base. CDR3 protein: CASSSLDRGISNQPQHF. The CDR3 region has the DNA TGTGCCAGCAGTTCCCTGGACAGGGGAATAAGCAATCAGCCCCAGCATTTT.

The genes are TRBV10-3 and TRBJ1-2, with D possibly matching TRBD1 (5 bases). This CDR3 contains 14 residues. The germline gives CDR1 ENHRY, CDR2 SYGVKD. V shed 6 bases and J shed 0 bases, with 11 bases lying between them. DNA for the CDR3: TGTGCCATCAGCCAGACAGCGACTAACTATGGCTACACCTTC. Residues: CAISQTATNYGYTF.

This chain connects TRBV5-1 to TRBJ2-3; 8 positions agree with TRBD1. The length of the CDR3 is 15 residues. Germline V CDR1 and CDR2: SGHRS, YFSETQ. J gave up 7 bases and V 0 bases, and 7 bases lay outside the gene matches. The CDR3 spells CASSLEGTGFNTQYF. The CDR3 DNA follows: TGCGCCAGCAGCTTGGAAGGGACAGGATTCAATACGCAGTATTTT.

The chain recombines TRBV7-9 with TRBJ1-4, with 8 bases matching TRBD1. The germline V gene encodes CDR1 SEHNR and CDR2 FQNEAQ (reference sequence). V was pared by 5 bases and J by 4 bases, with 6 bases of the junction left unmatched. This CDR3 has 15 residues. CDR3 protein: CASSPWTGFNEKLFF. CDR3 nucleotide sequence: TGTGCCAGCAGCCCATGGACAGGGTTTAATGAAAAACTGTTTTTT.

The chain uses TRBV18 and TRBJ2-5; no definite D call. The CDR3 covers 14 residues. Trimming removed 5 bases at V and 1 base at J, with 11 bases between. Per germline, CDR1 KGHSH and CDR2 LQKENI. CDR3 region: CASSSGLVQETQYF. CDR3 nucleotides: TGTGCCAGCTCATCGGGTCTAGTCCAAGAGACCCAGTACTTC.

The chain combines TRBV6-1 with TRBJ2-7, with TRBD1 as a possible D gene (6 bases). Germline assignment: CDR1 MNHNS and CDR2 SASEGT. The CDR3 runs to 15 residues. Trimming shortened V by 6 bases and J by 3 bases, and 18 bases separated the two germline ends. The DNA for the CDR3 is TGTGCCAGCAGCGAACGGTGGGGGCTCATCTACGAGCAGTACTTC. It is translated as CASSERWGLIYEQYF.

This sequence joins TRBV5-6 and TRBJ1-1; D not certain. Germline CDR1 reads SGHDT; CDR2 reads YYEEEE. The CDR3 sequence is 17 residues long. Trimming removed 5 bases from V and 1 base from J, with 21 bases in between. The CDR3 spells CASRLRAALLGNTEAFF. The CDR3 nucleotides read TGTGCCAGCAGACTGCGAGCGGCCCTCCTGGGGAACACTGAAGCTTTCTTT.

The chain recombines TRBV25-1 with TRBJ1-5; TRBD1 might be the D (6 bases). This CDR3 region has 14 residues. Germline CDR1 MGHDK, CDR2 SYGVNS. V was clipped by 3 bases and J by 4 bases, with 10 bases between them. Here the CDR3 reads CASSEAGANQPQHF. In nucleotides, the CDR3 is TGTGCCAGCAGTGAGGCAGGGGCAAATCAGCCCCAGCATTTT.

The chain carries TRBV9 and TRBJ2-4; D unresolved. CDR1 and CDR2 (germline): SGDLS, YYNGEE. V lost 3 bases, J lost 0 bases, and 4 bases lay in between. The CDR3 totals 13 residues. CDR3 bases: TGTGCCAGCAGCGGTATAGCCAAAAACATTCAGTACTTC. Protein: CASSGIAKNIQYF. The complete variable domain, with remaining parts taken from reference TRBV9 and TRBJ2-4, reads DSGVTQTPKHLITATGQRVTLRCSPRSGDLSVYWYQQSLDQGLQFLIQYYNGEERAKGNILERFSAQQFPDLHSELNLSSLELGDSALYFCASSGIAKNIQYFGAGTRLSVL.

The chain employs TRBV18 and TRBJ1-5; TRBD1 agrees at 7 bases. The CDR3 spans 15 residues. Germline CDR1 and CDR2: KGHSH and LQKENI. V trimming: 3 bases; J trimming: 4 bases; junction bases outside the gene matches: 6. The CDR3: CASSPTGDGNQPQHF. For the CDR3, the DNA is TGTGCCAGCTCACCTACAGGGGATGGTAATCAGCCCCAGCATTTT.

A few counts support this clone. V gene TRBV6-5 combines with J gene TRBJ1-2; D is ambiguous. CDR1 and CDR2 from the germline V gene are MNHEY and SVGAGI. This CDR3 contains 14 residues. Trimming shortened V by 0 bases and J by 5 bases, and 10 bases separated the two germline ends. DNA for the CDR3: TGTGCCAGCAGTTACTCGGGAGTACAGTATGGCTACACCTTC. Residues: CASSYSGVQYGYTF.

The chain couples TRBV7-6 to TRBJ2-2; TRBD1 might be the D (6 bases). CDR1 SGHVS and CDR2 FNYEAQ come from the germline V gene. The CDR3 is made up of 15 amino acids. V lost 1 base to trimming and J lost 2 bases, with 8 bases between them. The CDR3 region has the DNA TGTGCCAGCAGCTTAGGGACAGCTAACACCGGGGAGCTGTTTTTT. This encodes CASSLGTANTGELFF. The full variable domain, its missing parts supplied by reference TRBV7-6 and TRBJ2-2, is GAGVSQSPRYKVTKRGQDVALRCDPISGHVSLYWYRQALGQGPEFLTYFNYEAQQDKSGLPNDRFSAERPEGSISTLTIQRTEQRDSAMYRCASSLGTANTGELFFGEGSRLTVL.

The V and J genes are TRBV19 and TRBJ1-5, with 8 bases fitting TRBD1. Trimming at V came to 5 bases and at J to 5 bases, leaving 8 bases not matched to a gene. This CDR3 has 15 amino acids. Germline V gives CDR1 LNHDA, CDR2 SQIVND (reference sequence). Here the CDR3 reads CASSHGTGPYQPQHF. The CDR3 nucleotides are TGTGCCAGTAGTCATGGGACAGGACCTTATCAGCCCCAGCATTTT.

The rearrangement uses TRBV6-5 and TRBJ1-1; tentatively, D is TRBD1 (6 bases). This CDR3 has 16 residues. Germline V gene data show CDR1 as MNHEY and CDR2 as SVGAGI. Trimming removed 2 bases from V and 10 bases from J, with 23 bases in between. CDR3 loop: CASSYRAGTSRGGAFF. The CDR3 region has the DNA TGTGCCAGCAGTTACCGTGCAGGGACAAGTCGGGGTGGAGCTTTCTTT.